Listed below are T cell receptor beta chains from one sample, sequenced in a study of early T cells in non-severe SARS-CoV-2 infection. TCRdb analysed the 5' RACE reads with MiXCR anew, one entry per CDR3 protein. This table has 43,000 or so distinct CDR3 sequences, over 3% appearing once. Sequencing was carried out using whole blood. Receptors were obtained from an adult who was a healthcare worker with PCR-confirmed SARS-CoV-2 infection or an uninfected control (not recorded which). CDR3s include the opening cysteine and the closing phenylalanine or tryptophan. A D gene is named only where the DNA matches it firmly. Clone size is given for some rows only: seen once, a few or many times, or a class if the clone is expanded.

d_call	v_call	j_call	clone_size	cdr3_aa	cdr3_nt
.	TRBV18	TRBJ2-2	many	CASSPFYSTGELFF	TGTGCCAGCTCACCATTTTACAGCACCGGGGAGCTGTTTTTT
TRBD2	TRBV4-1	TRBJ2-6	many	CASSQIGLADHSGANVLTF	TGCGCCAGCAGCCAAATCGGACTAGCAGACCACTCTGGGGCCAACGTCCTGACTTTC
.	TRBV28	TRBJ2-7	many	CASSLAGIYEQYF	TGTGCCAGCAGTTTAGCTGGCATCTACGAGCAGTACTTC
.	TRBV7-9	TRBJ1-1	many	CASSLVTAYEAFF	TGTGCCAGCAGCTTAGTGACGGCGTATGAAGCTTTCTTT
.	TRBV7-8	TRBJ1-1	many	CASSLGPPPQRNTEAFF	TGTGCCAGCAGCTTAGGCCCCCCCCCGCAGAGAAACACTGAAGCTTTCTTT
.	TRBV18	TRBJ1-6	.	CASSPPNSPLHF	TGTGCCAGCTCACCTCCCAATTCACCCCTCCACTTT
.	TRBV29-1	TRBJ2-3	.	CSAVGGGPDTQYF	TGCAGCGCCGTCGGGGGCGGGCCAGATACGCAGTATTTT
TRBD2	TRBV19	TRBJ2-2	many	CASSPSGKISTGELFF	TGTGCCAGTAGCCCTAGCGGGAAGATAAGCACCGGGGAGCTGTTTTTT
.	TRBV2	TRBJ2-2	.	CASELNTGELFF	TGTGCCAGCGAACTCAACACCGGGGAGCTGTTTTTT
.	TRBV19	TRBJ2-1	many	CASSRSTRAWGNEQFF	TGTGCCAGTAGTAGATCCACGAGAGCTTGGGGCAATGAGCAGTTCTTC
.	TRBV5-4	TRBJ2-3	many	CAAQRNSRDTQYF	TGTGCCGCCCAAAGAAATAGTAGAGATACGCAGTATTTT
.	TRBV2	TRBJ2-5	many	CASAGRETQYF	TGTGCCAGCGCGGGCAGAGAGACCCAGTACTTC
.	TRBV9	TRBJ2-1	few	CASSVRAAPNEQFF	TGTGCCAGCAGCGTTCGTGCCGCCCCCAATGAGCAGTTCTTC
.	TRBV12-3/TRBV12-4	TRBJ2-7	many	CASSLVGGSSYEQYF	TGTGCCAGCAGTTTGGTGGGCGGGTCATCCTACGAGCAGTACTTC
.	TRBV5-1	TRBJ1-1	many	CASSLSVNTEAFF	TGCGCCAGCAGCTTGTCAGTGAACACTGAAGCTTTCTTT
.	TRBV24-1	TRBJ1-4	many	CAFPHPGGASEKLFF	TGTGCCTTCCCCCACCCGGGGGGAGCGAGTGAAAAACTGTTTTTT
.	TRBV19	TRBJ2-1	many	CASSFSDYNEQFF	TGTGCCAGTAGTTTTAGTGACTACAATGAGCAGTTCTTC
.	TRBV6-2/TRBV6-3	TRBJ2-1	many	CASSYLASSYNEQFF	TGTGCCAGCAGTTACCTGGCGTCCTCCTACAATGAGCAGTTCTTC
TRBD2	TRBV11-3	TRBJ2-1	many	CASRKGLAGRLNEQFF	TGTGCCAGCAGGAAAGGACTAGCGGGGCGACTCAATGAGCAGTTCTTC
.	TRBV7-6	TRBJ2-7	many	CASSLKAGGREQYF	TGTGCCAGCAGCTTAAAGGCCGGGGGAAGGGAGCAGTACTTC
TRBD2	TRBV7-3	TRBJ2-1	many	CASSLGFRAGGKGDEQFF	TGTGCCAGCAGCTTAGGATTTAGGGCGGGAGGTAAAGGCGATGAGCAGTTCTTC
TRBD1	TRBV24-1	TRBJ1-6	many	CATSDSGQANSPLHF	TGTGCCACCAGTGATTCGGGACAGGCTAATTCACCCCTCCACTTT
.	TRBV19	TRBJ2-7	many	CASSYGEAYEQYF	TGTGCCAGTAGTTACGGGGAGGCCTACGAGCAGTACTTC
TRBD1	TRBV6-5	TRBJ1-1	many	CASSSTGTGGQNTEAFF	TGTGCCAGCAGTTCGACCGGGACAGGGGGCCAGAACACTGAAGCTTTCTTT
TRBD2	TRBV27	TRBJ2-7	many	CASSSPTSGSNEQYF	TGTGCCAGCAGTTCCCCTACTAGCGGGAGTAACGAGCAGTACTTC
.	TRBV10-3	TRBJ2-1	many	CAISATGPQDEQFF	TGTGCCATCAGTGCAACGGGGCCGCAAGATGAGCAGTTCTTC
.	TRBV30	TRBJ2-1	.	CAWSVRQNKAGNEQFF	TGTGCCTGGAGTGTACGACAGAACAAAGCAGGCAATGAGCAGTTCTTC
TRBD1	TRBV6-6	TRBJ2-5	many	CASSYTGGVETQYF	TGTGCCAGCAGTTACACAGGGGGCGTCGAGACCCAGTACTTC
.	TRBV19	TRBJ1-2	many	CATGPGYTF	TGTGCCACCGGTCCTGGCTACACCTTC
.	TRBV3-1	TRBJ2-5	few	CASRLRGGAQETQYF	TGTGCCAGCAGGCTAAGAGGAGGGGCTCAAGAGACCCAGTACTTC
.	TRBV24-1	TRBJ2-7	many	CATSDFNGYEQYF	TGTGCCACCAGTGATTTCAATGGCTACGAGCAGTACTTC
.	TRBV19	TRBJ1-1	many	CASSGGQVNTEAFF	TGTGCCAGTAGTGGAGGTCAGGTGAACACTGAAGCTTTCTTT
.	TRBV4-1	TRBJ2-3	many	CASSLADTQYF	TGCGCCAGCAGCCTAGCAGATACGCAGTATTTT
.	TRBV11-2	TRBJ1-1	.	CASSPNRDREAFF	TGTGCCAGCAGCCCTAACCGGGACCGTGAAGCTTTCTTT
.	TRBV6-1	TRBJ1-2	.	CASSGLRGQDGYTF	TGTGCCAGCAGTGGGCTCAGGGGTCAGGATGGCTACACCTTC
.	TRBV18	TRBJ1-2	many	CASSGDGDGYTF	TGTGCCAGCTCAGGTGACGGGGACGGCTACACCTTC
.	TRBV9	TRBJ2-3	.	CASSVSGGGPDTQYF	TGTGCCAGCAGCGTGAGCGGAGGGGGCCCAGATACGCAGTATTTT
.	TRBV6-2/TRBV6-3	TRBJ2-7	many	CASSYVGGHEQYF	TGTGCCAGCAGTTATGTGGGGGGCCACGAGCAGTACTTC
TRBD2	TRBV2	TRBJ2-1	many	CASRRGLAGGYNEQFF	TGTGCCAGCAGGAGGGGGCTAGCGGGAGGTTACAATGAGCAGTTCTTC
.	TRBV7-2	TRBJ1-1	many	CASSLAGQNTEAFF	TGTGCCAGCAGCTTAGCAGGGCAAAACACTGAAGCTTTCTTT
.	TRBV6-1	TRBJ1-4	many	CASNRGTKGEKLFF	TGTGCCAGCAACCGCGGGACAAAGGGCGAAAAACTGTTTTTT
.	TRBV7-9	TRBJ2-7	many	CASSADFASDEQYF	TGTGCCAGCAGCGCCGACTTCGCTTCGGACGAGCAGTACTTC
.	TRBV12-3/TRBV12-4	TRBJ1-6	many	CASRLGSYNSPLHF	TGTGCCAGCAGGCTGGGGTCCTATAATTCACCCCTCCACTTT
.	TRBV28	TRBJ2-1	many	CASSFRANGFF	TGTGCCAGCAGTTTCAGGGCTAATGGGTTCTTC
TRBD2	TRBV5-4	TRBJ2-3	many	CASNRAGAVDTQYF	TGTGCCAGCAATCGGGCGGGAGCTGTAGATACGCAGTATTTT
.	TRBV7-9	TRBJ2-7	many	CASSLRGQGGAYEQYF	TGTGCCAGCAGCTTACGCGGCCAGGGTGGGGCCTACGAGCAGTACTTC